The rows below give T cell receptor beta chains drawn from one sample of a study of blood T cell repertoires in COVID-19. Data came from immunoSEQ multiplex PCR; TCRdb stores just in-frame clones and leaves some out. Among about 78,000 clones listed, nearly 90% were seen once. The specimen was peripheral blood. The source is an elderly woman with active or convalescent COVID-19. Both conserved end residues are trimmed from each CDR3.

j_call	v_call	cdr3_aa
TRBJ2-5	TRBV20-1	SARARDKEY
TRBJ2-1	TRBV5-1	ASSFSPSGVSEQF
TRBJ2-5	TRBV24-1	ATSEPDREETQY
TRBJ1-2	TRBV27	ASSLSSSFNYGYT
TRBJ2-1	TRBV7-8	ASSKLGTSGAYNEQF
TRBJ2-3	TRBV18	ASSPARGGHTQY
TRBJ2-3	TRBV2	ASSEVQGTDTQY
TRBJ1-1	TRBV2	ASREDGNTEAF
TRBJ2-1	TRBV6-5	ASSPGLNSYNEQF
TRBJ2-7	TRBV19	ASSRPPGQGAYEQY
TRBJ2-5	TRBV11-2	ASSPVGPEETQY
TRBJ2-7	TRBV6-6	ASSYSDRGREQY
TRBJ2-3	TRBV11-2	ASSLVGGSTDTQY
TRBJ2-1	TRBV6-5	ASSPTGGAYNEQF
TRBJ2-3	TRBV3-1/TRBV3-2	ASSQRRAASTDTQY